The rows below give T cell receptor beta chains drawn from one sample of a study of T-cell memory formation after mild COVID-19. TCRdb re-derived calls from the 5' RACE reads in MiXCR, one entry per CDR3 protein. There are roughly 410,000 distinct CDR3 sequences in the sample; 20% to 25% occur only once, and 7% to 9.5% lies in the top ten. Sequenced input: PBMCs or a T cell subset sorted from them (not recorded which). These receptors were obtained from an adult woman who had mild COVID-19 (a few samples of this study predate the infection). Cell type and time point are not known. Both conserved end residues are part of each CDR3. D genes are given only for firm matches. Expanded clones get a size class; other rows say once, few or many, or leave the size out.

CDR3 | DNA | size | J | V | D
CASSGPTSGENIQYF | TGCGCCAGCAGTGGTCCGACTAGCGGCGAAAACATTCAGTACTTC | many | TRBJ2-4 | TRBV4-1 | TRBD2
CATQGRMNTEAFF | TGTGCCACCCAGGGGCGGATGAACACTGAAGCTTTCTTT | few | TRBJ1-1 | TRBV12-3/TRBV12-4 | -
CASRLGPVGGTTDTQYF | TGTGCCAGCCGTTTGGGCCCGGTGGGGGGAACCACAGATACGCAGTATTTT | few | TRBJ2-3 | TRBV12-3/TRBV12-4 | -
CSARLAGLGPDTQYF | TGCAGTGCTAGATTGGCGGGCCTTGGGCCAGATACGCAGTATTTT | few | TRBJ2-3 | TRBV20-1 | -
CASSQDRLAASYNEQFF | TGCGCCAGCAGCCAAGATCGCCTAGCGGCCTCCTACAATGAGCAGTTCTTC | - | TRBJ2-1 | TRBV4-3 | TRBD2
CASSPPRRGETQYF | TGTGCCAGCAGCCCCCCCCGGCGCGGGGAGACCCAGTACTTC | many | TRBJ2-5 | TRBV3-1 | -
CATSDWDRGSETQYF | TGTGCCACCAGTGATTGGGACAGGGGGAGCGAGACCCAGTACTTC | - | TRBJ2-5 | TRBV24-1 | TRBD1
CATRTFTDTQYF | TGTGCCACCAGGACATTCACAGATACGCAGTATTTT | - | TRBJ2-3 | TRBV25-1 | -
CATSEGQFNTDTQYF | TGTGCCACCAGTGAGGGACAGTTTAACACAGATACGCAGTATTTT | - | TRBJ2-3 | TRBV24-1 | TRBD1
CASSQDPRGLAGTNEQFF | TGCGCCAGCAGCCAAGACCCGAGGGGACTAGCGGGTACCAATGAGCAGTTCTTC | many | TRBJ2-1 | TRBV4-3 | TRBD2
CASSLAVRGMGETQYF | TGCGCCAGCAGCTTGGCCGTTAGGGGAATGGGAGAGACCCAGTACTTC | - | TRBJ2-5 | TRBV5-1 | -
CASSPRGEEAAYEQYF | TGCGCCAGCAGCCCCCGCGGGGAGGAAGCGGCCTACGAGCAGTACTTC | few | TRBJ2-7 | TRBV4-3 | -
CASSFIQGAYGYTF | TGTGCCAGCAGCTTTATACAGGGAGCCTATGGCTACACCTTC | - | TRBJ1-2 | TRBV7-9 | -
CAIRQGQSSGNTIYF | TGTGCCATCAGGCAGGGACAGAGCTCTGGAAACACCATATATTTT | - | TRBJ1-3 | TRBV10-3 | TRBD1
CSVEGYANTGELFF | TGCAGCGTTGAGGGATACGCGAACACCGGGGAGCTGTTTTTT | - | TRBJ2-2 | TRBV29-1 | -
CATSWTGNTEAFF | TGCGCCACCTCTTGGACAGGCAACACTGAAGCTTTCTTT | - | TRBJ1-1 | TRBV5-1 | TRBD1
CASSAPTDTQYF | TGTGCCAGCAGTGCGCCCACAGATACGCAGTATTTT | few | TRBJ2-3 | TRBV25-1 | -
CSAYPRGYGYTF | TGCAGTGCTTATCCGAGGGGGTATGGCTACACCTTC | - | TRBJ1-2 | TRBV20-1 | -
CASSYFGAGVQYEQYF | TGTGCCAGCAGTTACTTTGGTGCAGGGGTACAGTACGAGCAGTACTTC | few | TRBJ2-7 | TRBV6-5 | -
CATAQAGYNEQFF | TGTGCCACCGCCCAGGCTGGCTACAATGAGCAGTTCTTC | few | TRBJ2-1 | TRBV24-1 | -
CASGDLLGPNTEAFF | TGTGCCAGCGGGGACTTGTTGGGGCCGAACACTGAAGCTTTCTTT | - | TRBJ1-1 | TRBV27 | -
CASSYSTTQETQYF | TGTGCCAGCAGTTACTCGACTACACAAGAGACCCAGTACTTC | - | TRBJ2-5 | TRBV6-6 | -
CSASLSGYSYNEQFF | TGCAGTGCTAGTTTGTCCGGATACTCCTACAATGAGCAGTTCTTC | - | TRBJ2-1 | TRBV20-1 | -
CASSRTGTSYNSPLHF | TGTGCCAGCAGCCGGACTGGGACGAGTTATAATTCACCCCTCCACTTT | - | TRBJ1-6 | TRBV3-1 | -
CASSCQDITIYGYTF | TGTGCCAGCAGTTGCCAGGACATAACTATCTATGGCTACACCTTC | - | TRBJ1-2 | TRBV27 | -
CASSLEGLAGAVGELFF | TGTGCCAGCAGCTTGGAAGGACTAGCGGGAGCGGTCGGGGAGCTGTTTTTT | few | TRBJ2-2 | TRBV5-4 | TRBD2
CASSLRDYQPQHF | TGTGCCAGCAGTTTAAGGGACTATCAGCCCCAGCATTTT | many | TRBJ1-5 | TRBV12-3/TRBV12-4 | -
CASSEGAGIPYEQYF | TGTGCCAGCAGTGAAGGGGCAGGGATCCCCTACGAGCAGTACTTC | few | TRBJ2-7 | TRBV6-1 | -
CASRRTAYSNQPQHF | TGTGCCAGCAGACGGACGGCTTATAGCAATCAGCCCCAGCATTTT | - | TRBJ1-5 | TRBV12-3/TRBV12-4 | -